This T cell receptor beta chain was obtained from a study of CD8 T cells in Susac syndrome. Study results and caveats: Only a relatively small number of individuals were included in the TCR sequencing and HLA analysis.

This CDR3 is 13 amino acids long. Deletions cut 1 base from V and 13 bases from J, with 16 bases between. To note about this clonotype: The antigen is unknown.

Random hexamers were used to reverse transcribe 0.5 to 1 ug of RNA. It was immunoSEQ multiplex PCR that amplified TCR beta CDR3 across 54 Vbeta and 13 Jbeta. Using its own MiXCR run on the immunoSEQ multiplex PCR reads, TCRdb lists one record per CDR3 protein. This sample has 150,000 to 190,000 distinct CDR3 sequences, with approximately 96% found just once. Input material: CD8+ T cells from PBMCs. This receptor was taken from a human donor with multiple sclerosis. The chain links TRBV12-3 or TRBV12-4 to TRBJ1-2; D is undetermined. CDR3 sequence: CASSLVRADTGTF. Here the CDR3 DNA reads TGTGCCAGCAGTTTAGTTAGAGCAGACACTGGCACCTTC.